The present entry profiles one T cell receptor (beta chain) with its context. Its antigen remains unidentified. This record comes from a study of cytotoxic CD8 clonotypes in ibrutinib-treated CLL. Turning to the study itself: Response samples came after a median around twelve months of treatment, range 6 to 36. Study-wide results and caveats: Clonotypes that were public were uncommon, and they contracted or stayed stable on treatment.

Investigators sought sequencing depths of between 1 in 200,000 and 1 in 1 million T cells. TCRdb's copy holds only in-frame clones and misses some; the assay was immunoSEQ multiplex PCR. The table records 130,000 to 150,000 clones, approximately 90% of them present only once. V was pared by 3 bases and J by 10 bases, with 12 bases of the junction left unmatched. The length of the CDR3 is 16 residues. Germline V gene lookup returns CDR1 LGHNT and CDR2 FRNRAP. The source material was PBMCs, sampled after 12 months of ibrutinib treatment. This sequence originates from a human donor with chronic lymphocytic leukemia. This sequence joins TRBV12-5 and TRBJ2-1; 10 bases match TRBD2. The CDR3 region has the DNA TGTGCTAGTGGTTTTTCACCCCTAGCGGGAGTGGAAGAGCAGTTCTTC. As protein: CASGFSPLAGVEEQFF.